These 12 T cell receptor beta chains share one sample of origin, sequenced in a study of cytomegalovirus exposure and HLA in healthy donors (dated by TCRdb to 2015 to 2018). The library was made by the immunoSEQ multiplex PCR assay. The multiplex PCR relied on a mix of 60 forward primers for TCR Vbeta segments and 13 reverse primers for TCR Jbeta segments. In TCRdb, the immuneACCESS table is reduced to in-frame sequences with V and J assigned. These tables do not hold every clone; where another copy was compared, an unresolved V gene accounts for under half, and the others remain unexplained. The sample has tens of thousands of clones on record, approximately 70% of them singletons. Of the sample, around 15% falls within the top ten clones. Material for sequencing was PBMCs. All receptors come from a male donor in good health and CMV-seropositive.

V gene TRBV27 combines with J gene TRBJ1-5; no firm D call. From germline, CDR1 is MNHEY and CDR2 SMNVEV (reference sequence). This CDR3 has 13 amino acids. Trimming pared 3 bases from V and 6 bases from J, leaving 9 bases between. The CDR3 nucleotides read TGTGCCAGCAGTTTCGGTTCCGGTCAGCCCCAGCATTTT. Its protein product is CASSFGSGQPQHF.

This clone occurred a few times. The chain has TRBV6-5 and TRBJ2-7; 10 nucleotides align to TRBD1. CDR1 MNHEY and CDR2 SVGAGI come from the germline V gene. The V and J ends lost 2 bases and 4 bases, in that order; junction bases with no gene match: 8. This CDR3 contains 16 residues. This CDR3 reads CASSYPRDRGRYEQYF. The CDR3, as DNA: TGTGCCAGCAGTTACCCCCGGGACAGGGGAAGGTACGAGCAGTACTTC.

This clone occurred a few times. The chain carries TRBV16 and TRBJ1-1; D remains unclear. CDR1 KGHSY and CDR2 FQNENV come from the germline V gene. Trimming left V 4 bases short and J 4 bases short, with 19 bases between. The length of the CDR3 is 16 residues. The CDR3 sequence is CASSPRPGSLLTEAFF. The CDR3 bases are TGTGCCAGCAGCCCAAGACCGGGATCTTTGCTCACTGAAGCTTTCTTT.

About this clone: A read error is likely, as this CDR3 ends without the conserved phenylalanine or tryptophan. The limits of the CDR3 on the DNA are not certain, so only TCRdb's listed CDR3 is given. The genes are TRBV21-1 and TRBJ2-7; the DNA was not compared with TRBD1, the D call given in the table. TRBV21-1 is listed as a pseudogene. Termini included, the CDR3 measures 13 amino acids. The CDR3 protein is CASSGLPRGQLKL.

This clone was seen once. The V and J genes are TRBV27 and TRBJ1-1, with 7 positions matching TRBD1. This CDR3 contains 17 residues. V shed 3 bases and J 0 bases; nucleotides not matched to a gene: 10. Germline CDR1 MNHEY, CDR2 SMNVEV (reference sequence). The CDR3, as DNA: TGTGCCAGCAGTTTCTACCCTTGGGACAGCATGAACACTGAAGCTTTCTTT. Translation gives CASSFYPWDSMNTEAFF.

The chain links TRBV19 to TRBJ1-1; tentatively, D is TRBD1 (6 bases). There are 15 residues in the CDR3. V was shortened by 7 bases and J by 4 bases, with 19 bases between the two germline ends. Germline-derived CDR1 and CDR2 are LNHDA and SQIVND (reference sequence). CDR3 sequence (DNA): TGTGCCAGTACCTTAACAGGGCTGGGAAGCACTGAAGCTTTCTTT. It codes for CASTLTGLGSTEAFF.

This clone appeared once. The chain carries TRBV10-2 and TRBJ2-2; 10 nucleotides match TRBD2. The CDR3 extends over 17 amino acids. V dropped 4 bases and J dropped 0; count of bases not matched to a gene: 5. The germline gives CDR1 WSHSY, CDR2 SAAADI. The CDR3 nucleotides read TGCGCCAGCAGTGCTACTAGCGGGGTTACGAACACCGGGGAGCTGTTTTTT. Amino acids: CASSATSGVTNTGELFF.

The CDR3 bases are TGTGCCAGTAGCCCAGGTTTTGGCACAGATACGCAGTATTTT. Translated, it gives CASSPGFGTDTQYF. The gene calls are TRBV19 and TRBJ2-3; no clear D gene. The CDR3 loop spans 14 amino acids. The V gene lost 6 bases and the J gene lost 1 base, with 11 bases spanning the gap. CDR1 and CDR2 from the germline V gene are LNHDA and SQIVND (reference sequence).

This clone showed up just a few times. The chain couples TRBV19 to TRBJ1-5, with 7 bases identical to TRBD1. Germline CDR1 and CDR2: LNHDA and SQIVND (reference sequence). This CDR3 is 14 amino acids long. Trimming removed 5 bases from V and 6 bases from J; junction bases left unmatched: 7. CDR3 loop: CASSLRQGGQPQHF. Written as DNA, the CDR3 is TGTGCCAGTAGTCTACGACAGGGTGGTCAGCCCCAGCATTTT.

The chain couples TRBV4-1 to TRBJ2-1; tentative D call: TRBD2 (6 bases). Germline V lookup: CDR1 MGHRA, CDR2 YSYEKL. Trimming pared 0 bases from V and 6 bases from J, leaving 12 bases between. The CDR3 loop spans 15 amino acids. The CDR3 DNA sequence: TGCGCCAGCAGCCAAGATCCAGGTAGCGGCAATGAGCAGTTCTTC. It translates to CASSQDPGSGNEQFF.

The chain links TRBV2 to TRBJ2-7; tentative D call: TRBD2 (6 bases). This CDR3 contains 14 residues. V was pared by 5 bases and J by 1 base, with 12 bases between. Germline V gene data show CDR1 as SNHLY and CDR2 as FYNNEI. As DNA, the CDR3 is TGTGCCAGCAGTACTCGGGACTTGTCCTACGAGCAGTACTTC. Its translation is CASSTRDLSYEQYF.

The chain couples TRBV7-2 to TRBJ2-1; 8 nucleotides align to TRBD1. Germline CDR1 is SGHTA and CDR2 is FQGNSA. The CDR3 contains 16 residues. J was trimmed by 6 bases and V by 6 bases; bases with no gene match: 13. CDR3 sequence (DNA): TGTGCCAGCAGTAGGGCTGGGGCAGGGGGCTCCAATGAGCAGTTCTTC. Translating gives CASSRAGAGGSNEQFF. Full variable domain (rest looked up from reference TRBV7-2 and TRBJ2-1): GAGVSQSPSNKVTEKGKDVELRCDPISGHTALYWYRQSLGQGLEFLIYFQGNSAPDKSGLPSDRFSAERTGGSVSTLTIQRTQQEDSAVYLCASSRAGAGGSNEQFFGPGTRLTVL.